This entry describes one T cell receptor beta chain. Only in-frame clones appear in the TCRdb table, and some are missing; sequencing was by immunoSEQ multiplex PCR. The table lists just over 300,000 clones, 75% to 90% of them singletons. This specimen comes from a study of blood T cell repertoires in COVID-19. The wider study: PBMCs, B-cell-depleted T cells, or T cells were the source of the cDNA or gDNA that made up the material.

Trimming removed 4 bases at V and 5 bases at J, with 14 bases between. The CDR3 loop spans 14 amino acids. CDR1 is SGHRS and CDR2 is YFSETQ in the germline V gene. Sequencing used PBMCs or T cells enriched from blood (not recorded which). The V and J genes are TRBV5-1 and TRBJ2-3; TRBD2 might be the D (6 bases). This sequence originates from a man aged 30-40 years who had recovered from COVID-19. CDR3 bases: TGCGCCAGCAGCCCCATCCGGGAGCAAGATACGCAGTATTTT. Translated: CASSPIREQDTQYF.